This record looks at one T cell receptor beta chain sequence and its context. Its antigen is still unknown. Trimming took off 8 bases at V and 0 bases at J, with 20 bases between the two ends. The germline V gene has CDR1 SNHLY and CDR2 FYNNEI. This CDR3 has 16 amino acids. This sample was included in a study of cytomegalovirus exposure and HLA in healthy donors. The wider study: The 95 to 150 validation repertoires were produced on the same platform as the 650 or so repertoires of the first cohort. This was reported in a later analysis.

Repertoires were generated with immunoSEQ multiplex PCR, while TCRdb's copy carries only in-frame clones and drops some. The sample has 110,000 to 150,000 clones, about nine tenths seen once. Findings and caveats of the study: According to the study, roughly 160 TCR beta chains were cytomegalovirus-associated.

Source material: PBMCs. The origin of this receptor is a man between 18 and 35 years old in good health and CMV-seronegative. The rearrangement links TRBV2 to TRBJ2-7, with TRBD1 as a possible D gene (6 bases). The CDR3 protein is CASLKDRISLSYEQYF. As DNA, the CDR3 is TGTGCCAGCTTAAAGGACAGAATTTCTCTCTCCTACGAGCAGTACTTC.